This T cell receptor (beta chain) came from a study of siplizumab effects on memory and regulatory T cells. CDR1 is SGHVS and CDR2 is FQNEAQ in the germline V gene. V lost 1 base and J lost 0, with 15 bases in between. The CDR3 has 17 amino acids. Some clones are missing from TCRdb's copy, which holds only in-frame ones; the method was immunoSEQ multiplex PCR. Altogether about 100,000 clones are present, roughly 94% being singletons, with the ten largest covering 0.55% to 0.85%. Specimen: Tregs sorted from blood. This rearrangement joins TRBV7-8 to TRBJ2-5, with no clear D. The clonotype comes from a human donor in good health. CDR3 in amino acids: CASSLVLASSYQETQYF. CDR3 in DNA: TGTGCCAGCAGCTTAGTATTGGCCAGCAGCTACCAAGAGACCCAGTACTTC. The full variable domain, with the rest looked up from reference TRBV7-8 and TRBJ2-5, is GAGVSQSPRYKVAKRGQDVALRCDPISGHVSLFWYQQALGQGPEFLTYFQNEAQLDKSGLPSDRFFAERPEGSVSTLKIQRTQQEDSAVYLCASSLVLASSYQETQYFGPGTRLLVL.